The 7 T cell receptor beta chains presented below share a single source sample, sequenced in a study of control samples from healthy donors and cancer patients. Libraries were prepared by immunoSEQ multiplex PCR; TCRdb keeps only in-frame clonotypes and omits some of them. Of approximately 79,000 clones listed, over 75% are singletons. Sequencing was done on a sample of blood. The receptor set was obtained from a man aged 50 or older in good health.

The rearrangement joins TRBV5-6 to TRBJ2-2; perhaps D is TRBD1 or TRBD2 (5 bases each). V was clipped by 5 bases and J by 0 bases, with 17 bases between them. The CDR3 is made up of 17 amino acids. Per germline, CDR1 SGHDT and CDR2 YYEEEE. The CDR3 here is CASRGTRDSANTGELFF. For the CDR3, the DNA is TGTGCCAGCAGAGGGACGAGGGATAGCGCGAACACCGGGGAGCTGTTTTTT. Filled out from reference TRBV5-6 and TRBJ2-2, the complete variable domain reads DAGVTQSPTHLIKTRGQQVTLRCSPKSGHDTVSWYQQALGQGPQFIFQYYEEEERQRGNFPDRFSGHQFPNYSSELNVNALLLGDSALYLCASRGTRDSANTGELFFGEGSRLTVL.

The V call is TRBV5-6, the J call TRBJ1-6; 7 nucleotides line up with TRBD1. Germline trimming cut 4 bases from V and 0 bases from J; bases unmatched to any gene: 13. The germline V gene has CDR1 SGHDT and CDR2 YYEEEE. The CDR3 length is 19 residues. The CDR3 region has the DNA TGTGCCAGCAGCCGTAGGGACAGAAAAAGGGGCTCCTATAATTCACCCCTCCACTTT. This sequence encodes CASSRRDRKRGSYNSPLHF.

This chain uses TRBV7-3 with TRBJ2-6; D might be TRBD1 (5 bases). The CDR3 covers 17 residues. Trimming took 5 bases from V and 0 from J, leaving 14 bases between them. CDR1 is SGHTA, CDR2 FQGTGA, per germline. The CDR3 nucleotides read TGTGCCAGCAGCCCCCAGGGCAGGAGCTCTGGGGCCAACGTCCTGACTTTC. Protein product: CASSPQGRSSGANVLTF.

The chain carries TRBV7-8 and TRBJ2-7; D is undetermined. This CDR3 region has 14 residues. The germline V and J ends were trimmed by 1 base and 5 bases, with 12 bases remaining between them. The germline gives CDR1 SGHVS, CDR2 FQNEAQ. In nucleotides, the CDR3 is TGTGCCAGCAGCTTAGGGGCCCCTGTCGACGAGCAGTACTTC. Protein product: CASSLGAPVDEQYF.

CDR3 bases: TGTGCCCTGCCAACGGGAGGATATAATTCACCCCTCCACTTT. It is translated as CALPTGGYNSPLHF. This chain uses TRBV30 with TRBJ1-6; D is uncertain. Trimming took off 8 bases at V and 4 bases at J, with 15 bases between the two ends. CDR1 is GTSNPN and CDR2 is SVGIG in the germline V gene (reference sequence). The CDR3 consists of 14 residues. The entire variable domain, with the rest obtained from reference TRBV30 and TRBJ1-6, is as follows: SQTIHQWPATLVQPVGSPLSLECTVEGTSNPNLYWYRQAAGRGLQLLFYSVGIGQISSEVPQNLSASRPQDRQFILSSKKLLLSDSGFYLCALPTGGYNSPLHFGNGTRLTVT.

The chain carries TRBV4-3 and TRBJ2-5, with TRBD2 identical over 13 bases. Germline values: CDR1 LGHNA, CDR2 YSLEER. CDR3 length: 17 amino acids. Trimming took 3 bases from V and 4 from J; bases not matched to a gene: 8. CDR3 bases: TGCGCCAGCAGCCAGGGAACTAGCGGGGGGGCCTCAGAGACCCAGTACTTC. Its protein product is CASSQGTSGGASETQYF.

The chain recombines TRBV4-3 with TRBJ1-1, with D possibly being TRBD1 (5 bases). The germline V and J ends were trimmed by 0 bases and 3 bases, with 11 bases remaining between them. The V gene's germline CDR1 is LGHNA and CDR2 YSLEER. This CDR3 spans 15 amino acids. The DNA for the CDR3 is TGCGCCAGCAGCCAAGACAGGTGGGGGGACACTGAAGCTTTCTTT. Amino acid sequence: CASSQDRWGDTEAFF.